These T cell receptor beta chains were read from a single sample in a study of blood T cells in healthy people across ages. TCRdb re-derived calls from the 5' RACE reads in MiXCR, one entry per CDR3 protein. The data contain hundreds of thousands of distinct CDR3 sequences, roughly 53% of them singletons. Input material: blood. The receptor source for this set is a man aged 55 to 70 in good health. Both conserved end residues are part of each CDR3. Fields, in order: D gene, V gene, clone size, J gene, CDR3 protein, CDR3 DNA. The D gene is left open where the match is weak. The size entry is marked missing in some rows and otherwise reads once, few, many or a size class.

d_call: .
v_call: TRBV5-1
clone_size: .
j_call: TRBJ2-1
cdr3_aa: CASSLWPTSYNEQFF
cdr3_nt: TGCGCCAGCAGCTTGTGGCCCACCTCCTACAATGAGCAGTTCTTC

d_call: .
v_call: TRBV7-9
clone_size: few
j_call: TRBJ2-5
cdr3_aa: CASSAGGAQETQYF
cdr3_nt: TGTGCCAGCAGCGCGGGCGGGGCACAAGAGACCCAGTACTTC

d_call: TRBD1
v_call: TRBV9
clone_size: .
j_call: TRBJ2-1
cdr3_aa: CASSLIGQGGNNEQFF
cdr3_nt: TGTGCCAGCAGCCTAATAGGACAGGGTGGGAACAATGAGCAGTTCTTC

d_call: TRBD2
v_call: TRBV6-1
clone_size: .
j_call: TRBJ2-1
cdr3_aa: CASSLAGARTDEQFF
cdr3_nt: TGTGCCAGCAGTTTAGCGGGGGCCCGAACCGATGAGCAGTTCTTC

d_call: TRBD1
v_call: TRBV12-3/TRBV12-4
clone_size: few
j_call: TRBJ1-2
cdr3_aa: CASTMGQGIGSGYTF
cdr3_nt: TGTGCCAGCACCATGGGACAGGGGATCGGCTCTGGCTACACCTTC

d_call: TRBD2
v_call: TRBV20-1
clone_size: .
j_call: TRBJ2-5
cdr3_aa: CSAHGGVGTETQYF
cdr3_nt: TGCAGTGCTCACGGGGGGGTCGGGACAGAGACCCAGTACTTC

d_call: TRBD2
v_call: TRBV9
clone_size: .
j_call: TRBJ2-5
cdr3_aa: CASSVEGRGGRETQYF
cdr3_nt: TGTGCCAGCAGCGTAGAGGGGCGGGGGGGCCGTGAGACCCAGTACTTC

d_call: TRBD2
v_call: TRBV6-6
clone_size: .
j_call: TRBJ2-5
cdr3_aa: CASSSAQGLAKETQYF
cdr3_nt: TGTGCCAGCAGTTCGGCCCAGGGACTAGCGAAGGAGACCCAGTACTTC

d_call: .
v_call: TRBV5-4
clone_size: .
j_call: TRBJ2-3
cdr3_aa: CASSGREGTDTQYF
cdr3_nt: TGTGCCAGCAGTGGGCGAGAGGGCACAGATACGCAGTATTTT

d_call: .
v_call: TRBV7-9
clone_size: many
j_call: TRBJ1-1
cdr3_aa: CASSSPLVGMNTEAFF
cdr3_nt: TGTGCCAGCAGCTCCCCCTTAGTGGGTATGAACACTGAAGCTTTCTTT

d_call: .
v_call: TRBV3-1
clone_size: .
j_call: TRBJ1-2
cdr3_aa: CASSQERRSDGYTF
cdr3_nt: TGTGCCAGCAGCCAAGAAAGGAGGAGTGATGGCTACACCTTC

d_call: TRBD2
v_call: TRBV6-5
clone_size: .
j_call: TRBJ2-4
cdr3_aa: CASTKRGEKNIQYF
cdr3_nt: TGTGCCAGCACCAAGCGGGGGGAAAAAAACATTCAGTACTTC

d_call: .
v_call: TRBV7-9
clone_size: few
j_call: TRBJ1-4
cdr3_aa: CASSFLSINEKLFF
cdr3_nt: TGTGCCAGCAGCTTTCTATCGATTAATGAAAAACTGTTTTTT

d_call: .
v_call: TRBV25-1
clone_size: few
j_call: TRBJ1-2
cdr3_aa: CASSEASNYGYTF
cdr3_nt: TGTGCCAGCAGTGAGGCGTCTAACTATGGCTACACCTTC

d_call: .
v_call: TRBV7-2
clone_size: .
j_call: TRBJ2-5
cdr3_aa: CASSSIQETQYF
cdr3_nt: TGTGCCAGCAGCTCCATACAAGAGACCCAGTACTTC

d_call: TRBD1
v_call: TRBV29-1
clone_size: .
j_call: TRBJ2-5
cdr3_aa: CSVEATGGETQYF
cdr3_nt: TGCAGCGTTGAAGCAACAGGGGGAGAGACCCAGTACTTC

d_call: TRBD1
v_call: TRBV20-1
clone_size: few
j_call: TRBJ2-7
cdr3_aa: CSARDFAAGGGNEQYF
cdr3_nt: TGCAGTGCTAGAGATTTCGCGGCAGGGGGCGGGAACGAGCAGTACTTC

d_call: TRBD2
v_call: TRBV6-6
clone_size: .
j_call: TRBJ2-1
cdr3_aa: CASSYSSGGLDEQFF
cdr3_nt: TGTGCCAGCAGTTATTCGAGCGGGGGGCTCGATGAGCAGTTCTTC

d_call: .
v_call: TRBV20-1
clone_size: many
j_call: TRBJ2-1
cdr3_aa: CSATLPAASYNEQFF
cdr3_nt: TGCAGTGCTACTTTACCGGCGGCGTCCTACAATGAGCAGTTCTTC

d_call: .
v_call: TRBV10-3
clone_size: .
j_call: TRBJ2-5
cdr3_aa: CAIGDSGTEETQYF
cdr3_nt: TGTGCCATCGGGGACTCCGGGACTGAGGAGACCCAGTACTTC

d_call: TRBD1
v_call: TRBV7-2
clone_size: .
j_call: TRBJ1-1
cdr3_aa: CASSLGPTGSTEAFF
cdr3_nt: TGTGCCAGCAGCTTAGGACCGACAGGGAGCACTGAAGCTTTCTTT

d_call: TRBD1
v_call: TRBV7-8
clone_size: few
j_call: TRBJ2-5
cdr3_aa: CASSLAGTGAKTQYF
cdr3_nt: TGTGCCAGCAGCTTAGCCGGGACAGGCGCCAAGACCCAGTACTTC

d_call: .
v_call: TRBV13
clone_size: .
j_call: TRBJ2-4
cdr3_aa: CASSLRDTLAKNIQYF
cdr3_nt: TGTGCCAGCAGCTTGAGGGACACCCTAGCCAAAAACATTCAGTACTTC

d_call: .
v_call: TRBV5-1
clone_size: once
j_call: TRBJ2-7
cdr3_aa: CASRVRANYEQYF
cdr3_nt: TGCGCCAGCAGAGTACGGGCTAACTACGAGCAGTACTTC

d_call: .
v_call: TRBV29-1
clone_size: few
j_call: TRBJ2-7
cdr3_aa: CSVESGKEYEQYF
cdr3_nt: TGCAGCGTTGAGTCGGGAAAAGAGTACGAGCAGTACTTC

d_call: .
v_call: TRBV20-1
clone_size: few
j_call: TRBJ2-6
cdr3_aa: CSAREIGGSGANVLTF
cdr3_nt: TGCAGTGCTAGAGAAATAGGGGGCTCTGGGGCCAACGTCCTGACTTTC

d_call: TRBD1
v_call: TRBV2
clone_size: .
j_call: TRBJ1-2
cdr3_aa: CASKVTGGGGYTF
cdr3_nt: TGTGCCAGCAAGGTGACAGGGGGCGGCGGCTACACCTTC

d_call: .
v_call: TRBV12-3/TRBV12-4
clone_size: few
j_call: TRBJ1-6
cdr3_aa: CASSPTGRNSPLHF
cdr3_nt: TGTGCCAGCAGCCCCACGGGGCGGAATTCACCCCTCCACTTT

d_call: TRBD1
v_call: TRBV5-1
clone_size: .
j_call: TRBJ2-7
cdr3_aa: CASSSDRGSSYEQYF
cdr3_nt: TGCGCCAGCAGCAGTGACAGGGGAAGCTCCTACGAGCAGTACTTC

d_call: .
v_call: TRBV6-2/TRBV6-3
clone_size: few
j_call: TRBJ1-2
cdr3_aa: CASSYSYPNGYTF
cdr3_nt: TGTGCCAGCAGTTACTCGTACCCTAACGGCTACACCTTC

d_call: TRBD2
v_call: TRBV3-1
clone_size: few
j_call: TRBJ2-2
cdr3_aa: CASSQSGTSRTGELFF
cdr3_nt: TGTGCCAGCAGCCAATCCGGGACTAGCCGGACCGGGGAGCTGTTTTTT

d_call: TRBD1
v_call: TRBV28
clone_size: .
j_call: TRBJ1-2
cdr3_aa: CASSHDREFHTF
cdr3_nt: TGTGCCAGCAGCCATGACAGGGAGTTCCACACCTTC

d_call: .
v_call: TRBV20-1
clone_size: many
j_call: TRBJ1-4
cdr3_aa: CSAAEPENEKLFF
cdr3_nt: TGCAGTGCTGCGGAACCGGAGAATGAAAAACTGTTTTTT

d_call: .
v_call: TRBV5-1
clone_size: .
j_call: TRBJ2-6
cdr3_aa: CASSGAVGSGANVLTF
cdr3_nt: TGCGCCAGCAGCGGTGCGGTGGGCTCTGGGGCCAACGTCCTGACTTTC

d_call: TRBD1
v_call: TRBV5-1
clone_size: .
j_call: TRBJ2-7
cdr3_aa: CASSPQTGGDPYEQYF
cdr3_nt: TGCGCCAGCAGCCCCCAGACAGGGGGCGACCCCTACGAGCAGTACTTC

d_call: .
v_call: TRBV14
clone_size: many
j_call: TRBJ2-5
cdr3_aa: CASSQQYQETQYF
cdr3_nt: TGTGCCAGCAGCCAGCAGTACCAAGAGACCCAGTACTTC

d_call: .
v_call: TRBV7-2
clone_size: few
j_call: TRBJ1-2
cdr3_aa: CASSFDVTGYTF
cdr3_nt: TGTGCCAGCAGCTTTGATGTCACTGGCTACACCTTC

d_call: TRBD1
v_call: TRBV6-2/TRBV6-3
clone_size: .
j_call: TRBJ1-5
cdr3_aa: CASSWTGLGNQPQHF
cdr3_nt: TGTGCCAGCAGTTGGACAGGTCTGGGCAATCAGCCCCAGCATTTT

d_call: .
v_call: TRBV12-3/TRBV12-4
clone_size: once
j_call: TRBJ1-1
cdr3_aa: CVSLAGIHPEAFF
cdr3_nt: TGTGTCAGTTTAGCAGGGATTCATCCTGAAGCTTTCTTT

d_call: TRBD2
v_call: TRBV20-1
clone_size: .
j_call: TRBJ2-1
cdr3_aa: CSARDPAGGYNEQFF
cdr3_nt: TGCAGTGCTAGAGACCCAGCGGGGGGCTACAATGAGCAGTTCTTC

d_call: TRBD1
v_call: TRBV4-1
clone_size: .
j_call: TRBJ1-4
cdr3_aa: CASSREQGGLWEKLFF
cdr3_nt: TGCGCCAGCAGCCGTGAACAGGGGGGACTTTGGGAAAAACTGTTTTTT

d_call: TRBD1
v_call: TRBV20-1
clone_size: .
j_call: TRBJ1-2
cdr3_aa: CSAPGQRNYGYTF
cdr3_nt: TGCAGTGCACCGGGACAGCGTAACTATGGCTACACCTTC

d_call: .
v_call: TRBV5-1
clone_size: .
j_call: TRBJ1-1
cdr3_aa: CASSPNPAGEGTEAFF
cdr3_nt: TGCGCCAGCAGCCCAAACCCCGCAGGGGAGGGCACTGAAGCTTTCTTT

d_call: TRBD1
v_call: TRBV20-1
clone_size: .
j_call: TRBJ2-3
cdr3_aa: CSATPRQGDLDTQYF
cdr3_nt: TGCAGTGCTACGCCGAGGCAGGGGGATTTAGATACGCAGTATTTT

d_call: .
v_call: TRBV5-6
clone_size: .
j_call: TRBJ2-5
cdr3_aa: CARSLGGEQYF
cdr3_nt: TGTGCCCGCAGCTTGGGGGGAGAGCAGTACTTC

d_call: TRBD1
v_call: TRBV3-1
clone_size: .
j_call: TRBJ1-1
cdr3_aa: CASSQLDRGKAFF
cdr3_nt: TGTGCCAGCAGCCAACTCGACAGGGGAAAGGCTTTCTTT

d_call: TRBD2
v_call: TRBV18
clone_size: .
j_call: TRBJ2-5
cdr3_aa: CASLPLGSSGTPQETQYF
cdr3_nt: TGTGCCAGCTTACCACTGGGGTCTAGCGGAACCCCTCAAGAGACCCAGTACTTC

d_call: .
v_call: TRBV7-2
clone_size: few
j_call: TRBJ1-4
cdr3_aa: CASSFQGTMANEKLFF
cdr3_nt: TGTGCCAGCAGCTTTCAGGGGACGATGGCTAATGAAAAACTGTTTTTT

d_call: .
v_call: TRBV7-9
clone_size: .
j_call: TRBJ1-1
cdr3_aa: CASSLAGLEAFF
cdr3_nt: TGTGCCAGCAGCTTGGCGGGCCTTGAAGCTTTCTTT